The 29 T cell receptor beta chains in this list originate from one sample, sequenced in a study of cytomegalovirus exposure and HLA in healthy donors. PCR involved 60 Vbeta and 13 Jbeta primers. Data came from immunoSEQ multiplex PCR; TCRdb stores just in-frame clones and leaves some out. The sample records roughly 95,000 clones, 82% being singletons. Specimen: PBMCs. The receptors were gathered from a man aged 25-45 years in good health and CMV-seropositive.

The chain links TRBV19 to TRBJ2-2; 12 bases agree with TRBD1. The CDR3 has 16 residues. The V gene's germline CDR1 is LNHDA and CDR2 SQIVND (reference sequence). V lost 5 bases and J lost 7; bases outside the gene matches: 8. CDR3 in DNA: TGTGCCAGTAGTCCCGGGACAGGGGGCACGGGCGGGGAGCTGTTTTTT. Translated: CASSPGTGGTGGELFF.

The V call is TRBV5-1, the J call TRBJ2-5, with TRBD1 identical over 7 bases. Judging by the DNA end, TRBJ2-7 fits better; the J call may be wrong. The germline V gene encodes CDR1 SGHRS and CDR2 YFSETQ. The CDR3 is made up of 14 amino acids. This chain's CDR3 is CASSRDSHSYEQYF. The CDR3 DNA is TGCGCCAGCAGCCGGGACAGCCATTCCTACGAGCAGTACTTC.

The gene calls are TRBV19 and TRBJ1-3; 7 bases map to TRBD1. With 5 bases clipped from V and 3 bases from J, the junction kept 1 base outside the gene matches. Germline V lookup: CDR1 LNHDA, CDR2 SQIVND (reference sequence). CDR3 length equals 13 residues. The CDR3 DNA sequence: TGTGCCAGTAGTGGGACAGATGGAAACACCATATATTTT. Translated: CASSGTDGNTIYF.

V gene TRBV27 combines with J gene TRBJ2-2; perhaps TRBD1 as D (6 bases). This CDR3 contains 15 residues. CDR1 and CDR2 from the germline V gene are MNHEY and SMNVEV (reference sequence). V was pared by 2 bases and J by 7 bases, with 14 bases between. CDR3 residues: CASSLLTGTYGELFF. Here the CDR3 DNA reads TGTGCCAGCAGTTTACTGACCGGGACATACGGGGAGCTGTTTTTT.

The CDR3 loop is CASSPGLQGVEPQHF. The CDR3 bases are TGTGCCAGCAGTCCGGGACTTCAGGGAGTGGAGCCCCAGCATTTT. The rearrangement joins TRBV27 to TRBJ1-5, with D maybe TRBD1 (5 bases). The CDR3 sequence is 15 residues long. The V gene's germline CDR1 is MNHEY and CDR2 SMNVEV (reference sequence). V was clipped by 5 bases and J by 8 bases, with 19 bases between them.

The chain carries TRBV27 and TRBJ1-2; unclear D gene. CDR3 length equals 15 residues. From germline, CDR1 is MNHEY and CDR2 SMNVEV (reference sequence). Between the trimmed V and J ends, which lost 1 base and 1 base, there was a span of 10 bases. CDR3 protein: CASSLWKGDNYGYTF. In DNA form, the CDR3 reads TGTGCCAGCAGTTTATGGAAGGGAGATAACTATGGCTACACCTTC.

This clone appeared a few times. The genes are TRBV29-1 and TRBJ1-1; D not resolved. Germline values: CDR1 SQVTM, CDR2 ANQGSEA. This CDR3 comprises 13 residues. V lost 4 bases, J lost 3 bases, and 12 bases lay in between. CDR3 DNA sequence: TGCAGCGTTGCCCTATCCTATGACACTGAAGCTTTCTTT. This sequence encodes CSVALSYDTEAFF.

CDR3 region: CASSLMSGATNEKLFF. The CDR3 DNA reads as TGTGCCAGCAGCTTAATGTCCGGAGCAACTAATGAAAAACTGTTTTTT. The chain links TRBV7-6 to TRBJ1-4; D gene uncertain. CDR1 and CDR2 from the germline V gene are SGHVS and FNYEAQ. V was shortened by 2 bases and J by 0 bases, with 10 bases between the two germline ends. The CDR3 has 16 residues.

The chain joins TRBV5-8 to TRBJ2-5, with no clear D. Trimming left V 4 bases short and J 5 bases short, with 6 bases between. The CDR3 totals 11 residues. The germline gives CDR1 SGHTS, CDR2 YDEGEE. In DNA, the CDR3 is TGTGCCAGCAGCCTGTTGGAGACCCAGTACTTC. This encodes CASSLLETQYF.

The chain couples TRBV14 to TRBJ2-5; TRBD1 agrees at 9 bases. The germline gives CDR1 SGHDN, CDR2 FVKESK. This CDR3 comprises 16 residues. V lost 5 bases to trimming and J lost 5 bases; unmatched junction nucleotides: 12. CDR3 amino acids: CASSSTGQGRRETQYF. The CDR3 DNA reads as TGTGCCAGCAGCTCGACCGGACAGGGGAGAAGGGAGACCCAGTACTTC.

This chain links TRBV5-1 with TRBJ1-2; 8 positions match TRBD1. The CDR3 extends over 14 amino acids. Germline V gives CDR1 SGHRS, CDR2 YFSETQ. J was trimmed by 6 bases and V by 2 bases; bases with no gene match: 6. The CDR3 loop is CASSLQGEMDGYTF. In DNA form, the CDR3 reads TGCGCCAGCAGCTTACAGGGGGAGATGGATGGCTACACCTTC.

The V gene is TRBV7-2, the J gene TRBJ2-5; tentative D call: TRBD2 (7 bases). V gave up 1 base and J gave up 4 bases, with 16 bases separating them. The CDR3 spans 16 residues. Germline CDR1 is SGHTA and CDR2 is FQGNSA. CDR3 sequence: CASSLEGGAGAETQYF. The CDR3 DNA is TGTGCCAGCAGCTTAGAGGGGGGGGCGGGCGCAGAGACCCAGTACTTC.

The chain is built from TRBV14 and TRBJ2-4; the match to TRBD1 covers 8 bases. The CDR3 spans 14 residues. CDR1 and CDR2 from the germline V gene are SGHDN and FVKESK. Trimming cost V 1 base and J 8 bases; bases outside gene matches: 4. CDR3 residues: CASSQAGGADIQYF. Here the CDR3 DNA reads TGTGCCAGCAGCCAAGCAGGGGGCGCGGACATTCAGTACTTC.

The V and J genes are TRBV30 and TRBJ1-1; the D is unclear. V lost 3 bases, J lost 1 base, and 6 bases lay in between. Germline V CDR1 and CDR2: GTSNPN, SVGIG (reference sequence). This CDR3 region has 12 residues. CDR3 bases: TGTGCCTGGAGACAATCGAACACTGAAGCTTTCTTT. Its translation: CAWRQSNTEAFF.

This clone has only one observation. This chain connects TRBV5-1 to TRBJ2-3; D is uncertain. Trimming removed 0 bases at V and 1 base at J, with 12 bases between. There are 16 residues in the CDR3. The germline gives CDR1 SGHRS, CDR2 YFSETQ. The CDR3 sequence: CASSLALSSGTDTQYF. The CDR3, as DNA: TGCGCCAGCAGCTTGGCGCTATCCTCCGGCACAGATACGCAGTATTTT.

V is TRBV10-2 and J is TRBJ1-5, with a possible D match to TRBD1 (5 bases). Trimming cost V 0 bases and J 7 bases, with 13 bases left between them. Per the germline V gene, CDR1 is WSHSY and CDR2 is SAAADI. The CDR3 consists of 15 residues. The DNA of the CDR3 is TGCGCCAGCAGTGAGTCGGGGCACCCAGGCCAGCCCCAGCATTTT. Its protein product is CASSESGHPGQPQHF.

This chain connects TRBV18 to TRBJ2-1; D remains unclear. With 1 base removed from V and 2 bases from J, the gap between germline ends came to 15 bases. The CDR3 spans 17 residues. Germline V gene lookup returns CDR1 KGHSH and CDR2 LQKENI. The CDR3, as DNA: TGTGCCAGCTCACCACTACGTCATGACCAGGCCTACAATGAGCAGTTCTTC. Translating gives CASSPLRHDQAYNEQFF.

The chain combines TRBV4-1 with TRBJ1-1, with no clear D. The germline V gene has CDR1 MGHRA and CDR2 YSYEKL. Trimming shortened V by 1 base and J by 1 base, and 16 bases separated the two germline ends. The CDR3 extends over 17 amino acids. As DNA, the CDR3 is TGCGCCAGCAGCCAAGGTCCCCCTCCAGGAGGGAACACTGAAGCTTTCTTT. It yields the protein CASSQGPPPGGNTEAFF.

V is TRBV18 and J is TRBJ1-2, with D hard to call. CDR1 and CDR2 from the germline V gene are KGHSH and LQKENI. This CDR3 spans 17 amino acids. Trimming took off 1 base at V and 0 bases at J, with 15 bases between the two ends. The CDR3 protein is CASSPLPLGSTNYGYTF. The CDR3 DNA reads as TGTGCCAGCTCACCACTTCCCCTAGGGAGTACTAACTATGGCTACACCTTC.

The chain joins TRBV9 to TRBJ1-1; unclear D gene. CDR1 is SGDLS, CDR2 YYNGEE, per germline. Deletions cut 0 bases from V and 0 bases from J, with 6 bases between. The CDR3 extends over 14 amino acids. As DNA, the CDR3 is TGTGCCAGCAGCGTAGGGGCCCTGAACACTGAAGCTTTCTTT. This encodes CASSVGALNTEAFF.

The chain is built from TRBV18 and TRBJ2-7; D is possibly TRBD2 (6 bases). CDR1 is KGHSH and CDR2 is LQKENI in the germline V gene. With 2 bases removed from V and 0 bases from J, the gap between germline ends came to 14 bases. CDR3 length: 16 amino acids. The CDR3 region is CASSPGGKVGSYEQYF. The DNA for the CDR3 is TGTGCCAGCTCACCAGGAGGGAAAGTTGGCTCCTACGAGCAGTACTTC.

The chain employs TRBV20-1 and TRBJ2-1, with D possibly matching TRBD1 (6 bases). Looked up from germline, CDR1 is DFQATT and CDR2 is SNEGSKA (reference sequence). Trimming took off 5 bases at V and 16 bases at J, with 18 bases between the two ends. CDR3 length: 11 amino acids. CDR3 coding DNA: TGCAGTGCTGTCCGGGACAAACGCCAATTCTTC. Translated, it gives CSAVRDKRQFF.

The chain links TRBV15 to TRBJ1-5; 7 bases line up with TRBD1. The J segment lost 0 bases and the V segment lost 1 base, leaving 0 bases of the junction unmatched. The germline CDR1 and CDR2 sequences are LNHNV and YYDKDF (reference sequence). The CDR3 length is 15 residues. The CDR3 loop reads CATSRAGGSNQPQHF. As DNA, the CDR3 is TGTGCCACCAGCAGAGCAGGGGGTAGCAATCAGCCCCAGCATTTT.

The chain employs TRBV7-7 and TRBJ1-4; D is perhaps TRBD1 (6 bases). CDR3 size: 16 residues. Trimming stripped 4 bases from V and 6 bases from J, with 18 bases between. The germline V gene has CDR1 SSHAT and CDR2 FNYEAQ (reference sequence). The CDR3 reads CASSSGHGMNDEKLFF. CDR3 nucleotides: TGTGCCAGCAGCTCGGGACACGGGATGAACGATGAAAAACTGTTTTTT.

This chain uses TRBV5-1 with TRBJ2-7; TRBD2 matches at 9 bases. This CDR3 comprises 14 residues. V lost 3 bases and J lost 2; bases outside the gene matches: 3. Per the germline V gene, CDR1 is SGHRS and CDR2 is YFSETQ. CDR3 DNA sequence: TGCGCCAGCAGCTCTAGCGGGACTCCCTACGAGCAGTACTTC. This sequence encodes CASSSSGTPYEQYF.

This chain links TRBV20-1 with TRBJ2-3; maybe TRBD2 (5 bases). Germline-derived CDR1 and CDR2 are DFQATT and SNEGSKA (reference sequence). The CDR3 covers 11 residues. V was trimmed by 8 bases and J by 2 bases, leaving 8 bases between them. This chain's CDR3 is CSPGLTDTQYF. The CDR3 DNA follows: TGCAGTCCCGGACTCACAGATACGCAGTATTTT.

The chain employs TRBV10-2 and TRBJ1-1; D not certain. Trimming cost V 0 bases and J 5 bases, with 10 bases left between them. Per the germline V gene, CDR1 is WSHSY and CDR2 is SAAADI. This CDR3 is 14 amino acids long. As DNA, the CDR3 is TGCGCCAGCAGTGAGTCGATGGGGAGGACTGAAGCTTTCTTT. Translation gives CASSESMGRTEAFF.

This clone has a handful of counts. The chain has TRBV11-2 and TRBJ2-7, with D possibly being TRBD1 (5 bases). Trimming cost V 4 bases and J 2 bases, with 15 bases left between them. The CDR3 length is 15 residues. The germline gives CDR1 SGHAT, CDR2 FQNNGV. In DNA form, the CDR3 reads TGTGCCAGCAGCTATCTCCAACAGGCCGCCTACGAGCAGTACTTC. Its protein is CASSYLQQAAYEQYF.

This CDR3 reads CASSLAGQAATNSPLHF. The CDR3 DNA reads as TGTGCCAGCAGCTTAGCGGGACAGGCCGCCACAAATTCACCCCTCCACTTT. The chain couples TRBV7-2 to TRBJ1-6, with 8 bases fitting TRBD1. This CDR3 spans 17 amino acids. Unmatched junction bases numbered 8, after V lost 0 bases and J lost 7 bases. Germline CDR1 reads SGHTA; CDR2 reads FQGNSA.